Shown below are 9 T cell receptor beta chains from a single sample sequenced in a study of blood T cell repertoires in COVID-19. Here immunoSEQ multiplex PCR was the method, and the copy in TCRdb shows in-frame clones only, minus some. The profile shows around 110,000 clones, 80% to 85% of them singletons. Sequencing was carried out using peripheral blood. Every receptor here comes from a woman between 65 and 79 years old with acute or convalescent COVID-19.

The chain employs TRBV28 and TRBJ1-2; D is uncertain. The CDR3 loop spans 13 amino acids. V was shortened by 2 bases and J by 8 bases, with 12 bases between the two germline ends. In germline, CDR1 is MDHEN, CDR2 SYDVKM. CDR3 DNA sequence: TGTGCCAGCAGTTTAGACGGGAGAAGAGGCTACACCTTC. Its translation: CASSLDGRRGYTF.

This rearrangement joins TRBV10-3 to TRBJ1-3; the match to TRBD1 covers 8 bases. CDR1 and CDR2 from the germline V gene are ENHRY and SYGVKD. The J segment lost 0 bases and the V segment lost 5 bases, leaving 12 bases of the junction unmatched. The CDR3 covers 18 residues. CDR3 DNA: TGTGCCATCAGTAGGGGTGGGGGACAGGCGTCCTCTGGAAACACCATATATTTT. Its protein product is CAISRGGGQASSGNTIYF.

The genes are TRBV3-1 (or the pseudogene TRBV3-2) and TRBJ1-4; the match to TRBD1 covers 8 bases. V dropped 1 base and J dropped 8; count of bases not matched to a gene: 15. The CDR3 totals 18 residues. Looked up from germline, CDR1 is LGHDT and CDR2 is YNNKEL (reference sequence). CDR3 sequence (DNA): TGTGCCAGCAGCCAAGGTCGGGGACAGGTCCCTTTAGGGGAAAAACTGTTTTTT. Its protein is CASSQGRGQVPLGEKLFF.

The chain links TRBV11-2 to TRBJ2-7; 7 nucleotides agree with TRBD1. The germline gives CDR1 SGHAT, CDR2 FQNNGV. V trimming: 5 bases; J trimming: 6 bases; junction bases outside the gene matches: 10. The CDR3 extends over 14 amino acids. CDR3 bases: TGTGCCAGCAGCCTAATTGAGGCAGGGGGCGAGCAGTACTTC. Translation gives CASSLIEAGGEQYF.

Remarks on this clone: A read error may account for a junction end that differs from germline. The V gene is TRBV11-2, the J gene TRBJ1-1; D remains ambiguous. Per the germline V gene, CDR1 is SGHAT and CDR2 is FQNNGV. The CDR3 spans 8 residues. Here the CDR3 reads CASTPQSF. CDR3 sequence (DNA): TGTGCCAGCACCCCCCAGTCATTT.

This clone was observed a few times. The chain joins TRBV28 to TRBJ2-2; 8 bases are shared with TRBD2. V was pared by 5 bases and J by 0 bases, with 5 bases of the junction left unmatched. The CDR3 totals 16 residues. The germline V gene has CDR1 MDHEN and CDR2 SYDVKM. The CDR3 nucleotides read TGTGCCAGCAGTCAAGCGGGAGCCCCGAACACCGGGGAGCTGTTTTTT. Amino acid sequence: CASSQAGAPNTGELFF. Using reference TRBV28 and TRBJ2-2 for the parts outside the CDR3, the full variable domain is DVKVTQSSRYLVKRTGEKVFLECVQDMDHENMFWYRQDPGLGLRLIYFSYDVKMKEKGDIPEGYSVSREKKERFSLILESASTNQTSMYLCASSQAGAPNTGELFFGEGSRLTVL.

Here the CDR3 DNA reads TGTGCCAGCAGTGAGGCCCCAGACAGGGGGCTGTTTTTT. It encodes CASSEAPDRGLFF. The chain has TRBV25-1 and TRBJ2-2; the match to TRBD1 covers 8 bases. This CDR3 has 13 residues. Germline values: CDR1 MGHDK, CDR2 SYGVNS. V shed 3 bases and J 13 bases; nucleotides not matched to a gene: 7.

This CDR3 is CASTTTGTPNTGELFF. CDR3 coding DNA: TGTGCCAGCACCACAACCGGGACTCCGAACACCGGGGAGCTGTTTTTT. This rearrangement joins TRBV11-2 to TRBJ2-2; perhaps TRBD2 as D (6 bases). Per the germline V gene, CDR1 is SGHAT and CDR2 is FQNNGV. V gave up 7 bases and J gave up 0 bases, with 15 bases separating them. This CDR3 region has 16 residues.

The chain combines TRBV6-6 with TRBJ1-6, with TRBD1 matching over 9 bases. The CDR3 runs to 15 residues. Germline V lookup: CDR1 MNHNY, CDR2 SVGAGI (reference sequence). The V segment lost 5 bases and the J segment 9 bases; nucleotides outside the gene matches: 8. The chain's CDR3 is CASSRGQGHGSPLHF. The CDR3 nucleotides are TGTGCCAGCAGTCGAGGACAGGGGCACGGTTCACCCCTCCACTTT.